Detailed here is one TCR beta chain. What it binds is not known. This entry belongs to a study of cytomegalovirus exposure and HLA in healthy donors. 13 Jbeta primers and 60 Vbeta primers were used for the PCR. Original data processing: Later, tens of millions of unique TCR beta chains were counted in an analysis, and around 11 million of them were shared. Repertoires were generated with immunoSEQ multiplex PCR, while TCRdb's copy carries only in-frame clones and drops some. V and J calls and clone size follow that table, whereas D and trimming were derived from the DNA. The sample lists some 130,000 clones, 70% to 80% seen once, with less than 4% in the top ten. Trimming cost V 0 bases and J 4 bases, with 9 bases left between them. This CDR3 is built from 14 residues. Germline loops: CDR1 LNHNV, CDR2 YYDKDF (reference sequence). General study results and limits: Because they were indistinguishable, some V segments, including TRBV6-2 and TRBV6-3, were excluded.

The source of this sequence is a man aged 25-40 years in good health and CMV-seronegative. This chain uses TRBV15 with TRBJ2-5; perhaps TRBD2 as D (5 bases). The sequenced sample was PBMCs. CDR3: CATSRDSSPETQYF. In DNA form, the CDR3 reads TGTGCCACCAGCAGAGATTCTAGCCCAGAGACCCAGTACTTC.